Listed here are 17 T cell receptor beta chains from one sample, sequenced in a study of blood T cell repertoires in COVID-19. Profiling relied on immunoSEQ multiplex PCR, and the TCRdb table lists in-frame clones only, not all of them. The table has around 200,000 clones, about 87% seen once. The sequenced sample was peripheral blood. The source is a man between 35 and 55 years old with active or convalescent COVID-19.

In its sample, this clone was seen a few times. This chain links TRBV3-1 (or the pseudogene TRBV3-2) with TRBJ2-5; D call uncertain. The CDR3 is made up of 11 amino acids. Per germline, CDR1 LGHDT and CDR2 YNNKEL (reference sequence). V was trimmed by 1 base and J by 5 bases, leaving 2 bases between them. The CDR3 nucleotides read TGTGCCAGCAGCCAAGCGGAGACCCAGTACTTC. Translation gives CASSQAETQYF.

This clone was counted between two and nine times. The chain recombines TRBV7-9 with TRBJ1-3; the D is unclear. Germline lookup yields CDR1 SEHNR and CDR2 FQNEAQ (reference sequence). V was pared by 1 base and J by 0 bases, with 10 bases between. The CDR3 consists of 16 residues. The CDR3 coding sequence is TGTGCCAGCAGCTTAGGGGCAGAATACTCTGGAAACACCATATATTTT. Residues: CASSLGAEYSGNTIYF.

V gene TRBV19 combines with J gene TRBJ1-5; the D gene is possibly TRBD1 (6 bases). The CDR3 has 17 residues. CDR1 is LNHDA and CDR2 is SQIVND in the germline V gene (reference sequence). V shed 6 bases and J shed 4 bases, with 22 bases lying between them. CDR3 amino acids: CASSHEGGGWRNQPQHF. The CDR3 nucleotides are TGTGCCAGTAGCCACGAGGGCGGGGGCTGGCGGAATCAGCCCCAGCATTTT.

This clone was detected only a few times. CDR3 loop: CASSQVLQGYSPLHF. In DNA form, the CDR3 reads TGCGCCAGCAGCCAAGTTCTACAGGGATATTCACCCCTCCACTTT. The chain joins TRBV4-1 to TRBJ1-6, with D tentatively TRBD1 (6 bases). The CDR3 is made up of 15 amino acids. Deletions cut 1 base from V and 8 bases from J, with 12 bases between. Germline V gives CDR1 MGHRA, CDR2 YSYEKL.

The V call is TRBV28, the J call TRBJ2-7, with D hard to call. Germline V lookup: CDR1 MDHEN, CDR2 SYDVKM. The V gene lost 3 bases and the J gene lost 0 bases, with 9 bases spanning the gap. CDR3 length equals 14 residues. CDR3 nucleotide sequence: TGTGCCAGCAGTTTTGGAGCCAGCTCCTACGAGCAGTACTTC. Encoded protein: CASSFGASSYEQYF.

The V call is TRBV10-3, the J call TRBJ1-5, with 7 nucleotides matching TRBD1. Germline V gene data show CDR1 as ENHRY and CDR2 as SYGVKD. The CDR3 spans 14 residues. V trimming: 5 bases; J trimming: 3 bases; junction bases outside the gene matches: 4. CDR3 sequence reads: CAISTGDINQPQHF. The CDR3 DNA is TGTGCCATCAGTACAGGGGATATCAATCAGCCCCAGCATTTT.

CDR3 sequence (DNA): TGTGCCAGCAGTTCCGGGACAGGGGGGGGTAGCAATCAGCCCCAGCATTTT. Encoded protein: CASSSGTGGGSNQPQHF. V and J are TRBV28 and TRBJ1-5, with 11 bases identical to TRBD1. The ends lost 4 bases at V and 0 bases at J; junction bases unmatched: 5. The CDR3 extends over 17 amino acids. The germline V gene encodes CDR1 MDHEN and CDR2 SYDVKM. The whole variable domain, filled in from reference TRBV28 and TRBJ1-5, reads DVKVTQSSRYLVKRTGEKVFLECVQDMDHENMFWYRQDPGLGLRLIYFSYDVKMKEKGDIPEGYSVSREKKERFSLILESASTNQTSMYLCASSSGTGGGSNQPQHFGDGTRLSIL.

This chain links TRBV7-3 with TRBJ2-1; D is perhaps TRBD2 (7 bases). V shed 2 bases and J shed 8 bases, with 10 bases lying between them. This CDR3 comprises 13 residues. CDR1 is SGHTA, CDR2 FQGTGA, per germline. The chain's CDR3 is CASSLAGADEQFF. DNA for the CDR3: TGTGCCAGCAGCTTAGCGGGGGCGGATGAGCAGTTCTTC. The complete variable domain, with remaining parts taken from reference TRBV7-3 and TRBJ2-1, reads GAGVSQTPSNKVTEKGKYVELRCDPISGHTALYWYRQSLGQGPEFLIYFQGTGAADDSGLPNDRFFAVRPEGSVSTLKIQRTERGDSAVYLCASSLAGADEQFFGPGTRLTVL.

The J gene is TRBJ1-6, the V gene TRBV25-1; 9 bases agree with TRBD1. With V trimmed by 3 bases and J by 7 bases, 7 bases remained unmatched. Germline values: CDR1 MGHDK, CDR2 SYGVNS. This CDR3 is built from 16 residues. This chain's CDR3 is CASSDPGQGGNSPLHF. CDR3 sequence (DNA): TGTGCCAGCAGTGACCCGGGACAGGGAGGGAATTCACCCCTCCACTTT.

The chain couples TRBV7-2 to TRBJ2-5; 8 bases map to TRBD1. This CDR3 contains 15 residues. The V gene's germline CDR1 is SGHTA and CDR2 FQGNSA. J lost 2 bases, V lost 5 bases, and 7 bases had no gene match. As DNA, the CDR3 is TGTGCCAGCAGCCTCCGGACAGGGTGGCAAGAGACCCAGTACTTC. Residues: CASSLRTGWQETQYF.

J is TRBJ1-1 and V is TRBV5-1; D not certain. The germline V and J ends were trimmed by 4 bases and 0 bases, with 10 bases remaining between them. Germline-derived CDR1 and CDR2 are SGHRS and YFSETQ. The CDR3 length is 14 residues. CDR3 DNA: TGCGCCAGCAGCGAAAGAGCCGTGAACACTGAAGCTTTCTTT. This translates into CASSERAVNTEAFF.

The chain has TRBV19 and TRBJ2-3; no clear D gene. V dropped 4 bases and J dropped 0 bases, with 2 bases sitting between them. CDR1 is LNHDA, CDR2 SQIVND, per germline (reference sequence). This CDR3 is built from 12 residues. CDR3 nucleotide sequence: TGTGCCAGTAGTACAAGCACAGATACGCAGTATTTT. It yields the protein CASSTSTDTQYF.

This clone has just a few counts. V gene TRBV3-1 (or the pseudogene TRBV3-2) combines with J gene TRBJ2-7; TRBD1 might be the D (5 bases). CDR1 and CDR2 (germline): LGHDT, YNNKEL (reference sequence). The CDR3 runs to 14 residues. With 4 bases removed from V and 3 bases from J, the gap between germline ends came to 13 bases. The DNA for the CDR3 is TGTGCCAGCAGCCCCCGGTCAGGGAACTACGAGCAGTACTTC. Its translation: CASSPRSGNYEQYF.

This chain joins TRBV28 and TRBJ2-2; no clear D. V was cut by 4 bases and J by 1 base, with 4 bases left in between. The CDR3 spans 13 residues. The germline gives CDR1 MDHEN, CDR2 SYDVKM. CDR3 loop: CASSYQNTGELFF. CDR3 nucleotides: TGTGCCAGCAGTTATCAGAACACCGGGGAGCTGTTTTTT.

V usage is TRBV5-1 and J usage is TRBJ1-1; 7 bases agree with TRBD1. The CDR3 is 12 residues long. The trim removed 4 bases at V and 7 bases at J, leaving 4 bases unmatched. Germline V gene sequence: CDR1 SGHRS, CDR2 YFSETQ. CDR3 residues: CASSQQGYEAFF. The CDR3, as DNA: TGCGCCAGCAGCCAACAGGGGTATGAAGCTTTCTTT.

This chain joins TRBV29-1 and TRBJ1-2, with 10 bases fitting TRBD1. J lost 2 bases, V lost 6 bases, and 6 bases had no gene match. The CDR3 has 14 amino acids. CDR1 and CDR2 (germline): SQVTM, ANQGSEA. CDR3 in DNA: TGCAGCGTCCCTCCGGGACAGGGGAACTATGGCTACACCTTC. Residues: CSVPPGQGNYGYTF.

The gene calls are TRBV5-1 and TRBJ2-2; D is possibly TRBD1 (6 bases). Germline CDR1 reads SGHRS; CDR2 reads YFSETQ. CDR3 size: 15 residues. Trimming left V 1 base short and J 0 bases short, with 7 bases between. The CDR3 here is CASSLRGTNTGELFF. The CDR3 DNA reads as TGCGCCAGCAGCTTGAGGGGGACGAACACCGGGGAGCTGTTTTTT. Based on the CDR3 plus reference TRBV5-1 and TRBJ2-2, the full variable domain is KAGVTQTPRYLIKTRGQQVTLSCSPISGHRSVSWYQQTPGQGLQFLFEYFSETQRNKGNFPGRFSGRQFSNSRSEMNVSTLELGDSALYLCASSLRGTNTGELFFGEGSRLTVL.